The 22 T cell receptor beta chains given below trace back to one sample, sequenced in a study of cytomegalovirus exposure and HLA in healthy donors. The PCR was carried out with 60 Vbeta primers and 13 Jbeta primers. Some clones are missing from TCRdb's copy, which holds only in-frame ones; the method was immunoSEQ multiplex PCR. In the table there are about 73,000 clones, around 81% of which are singletons. The sequencing sample was made of PBMCs. Every receptor here comes from a male donor in good health and CMV-seronegative.

V and J are TRBV7-9 and TRBJ2-3; 7 nucleotides line up with TRBD1. This CDR3 spans 17 amino acids. From germline, CDR1 is SEHNR and CDR2 FQNEAQ (reference sequence). Trimming took 5 bases from V and 4 from J; bases not matched to a gene: 15. The CDR3 nucleotides are TGTGCCAGCAGCCTCATTATAGGGCAGGGGGTGGCAGATACGCAGTATTTT. This sequence encodes CASSLIIGQGVADTQYF. The full variable domain, with the rest looked up from reference TRBV7-9 and TRBJ2-3, is DTGVSQNPRHKITKRGQNVTFRCDPISEHNRLYWYRQTLGQGPEFLTYFQNEAQLEKSRLLSDRFSAERPKGSFSTLEIQRTEQGDSAMYLCASSLIIGQGVADTQYFGPGTRLTVL.

This clone was recorded once. The V gene is TRBV7-9, the J gene TRBJ1-1; D is unresolved. This CDR3 spans 14 amino acids. The V gene lost 0 bases and the J gene lost 1 base, with 6 bases spanning the gap. Per germline, CDR1 SEHNR and CDR2 FQNEAQ (reference sequence). CDR3 DNA: TGTGCCAGCAGCTTAGCGGCAGAGAACACTGAAGCTTTCTTT. Amino acid sequence: CASSLAAENTEAFF.

Worth noting for this clone: An end of the junction does not agree with germline; a read error may underlie this. Other DNA sequences of this sample code for an identical CDR3. The chain is built from TRBV10-1 and TRBJ1-1, with D tentatively TRBD1 (6 bases). Per the germline V gene, CDR1 is WNHNN and CDR2 is SYGVQD (reference sequence). This CDR3 is 15 amino acids long. CDR3 sequence (DNA): TGCGCCAGCATACCCCAAAGGGGGGGGGTCGCTGAGGCTTTCTTT. It yields the protein CASIPQRGGVAEAFF.

The J gene is TRBJ2-7, the V gene TRBV13; 13 bases agree with TRBD2. J gave up 3 bases and V 5 bases, and 4 bases lay outside the gene matches. The CDR3 loop spans 15 amino acids. Germline V gene data show CDR1 as PRHDT and CDR2 as FYEKMQ (reference sequence). In nucleotides, the CDR3 is TGTGCCAGCAGCCGGACTAGCGGGAGTCTCTACGAGCAGTACTTC. This sequence encodes CASSRTSGSLYEQYF.

The CDR3 is CASGGTGGLKAEAFF. The DNA of the CDR3 is TGTGCCAGCGGGGGGACAGGGGGCCTTAAGGCTGAAGCTTTCTTT. V usage is TRBV11-2 and J usage is TRBJ1-1; 12 bases fit TRBD1. Losses at the gene ends were 8 bases for V and 6 bases for J; bases not matched to a gene: 10. CDR1 is SGHAT and CDR2 is FQNNGV in the germline V gene. This CDR3 is 15 amino acids long.

The chain is built from TRBV28 and TRBJ2-1, with 9 nucleotides matching TRBD1. Germline lookup yields CDR1 MDHEN and CDR2 SYDVKM. The CDR3 loop spans 17 amino acids. V shed 6 bases, J shed 3 bases, and the junction held 12 bases outside the gene matches. The CDR3 nucleotides are TGTGCCAGCAGGAAGCAAACCGGGACAGGGTACTACAATGAGCAGTTCTTC. The encoded protein is CASRKQTGTGYYNEQFF. Full variable domain (missing parts from reference TRBV28 and TRBJ2-1): DVKVTQSSRYLVKRTGEKVFLECVQDMDHENMFWYRQDPGLGLRLIYFSYDVKMKEKGDIPEGYSVSREKKERFSLILESASTNQTSMYLCASRKQTGTGYYNEQFFGPGTRLTVL.

The V gene is TRBV27, the J gene TRBJ2-5; 8 nucleotides match TRBD1. Germline V CDR1 and CDR2: MNHEY, SMNVEV (reference sequence). The CDR3 totals 15 residues. V was pared by 6 bases and J by 5 bases, with 11 bases of the junction left unmatched. CDR3 loop: CASSSWTGSHETQYF. CDR3 DNA sequence: TGTGCCAGCAGCTCGTGGACAGGGTCCCACGAGACCCAGTACTTC.

The chain is built from TRBV2 and TRBJ1-4; weak D call: TRBD1 (5 bases). The CDR3 is 15 amino acids. Deletions cut 8 bases from V and 10 bases from J, with 23 bases between. The germline gives CDR1 SNHLY, CDR2 FYNNEI. The CDR3 nucleotides read TGTGCCAGCGGATTTCTGTCGGTCTCTCAGGGAAAACTGTTTTTT. It encodes CASGFLSVSQGKLFF.

This clone was detected a few times. V and J are TRBV29-1 and TRBJ2-7; 8 nucleotides agree with TRBD1. This CDR3 spans 13 amino acids. Germline CDR1 is SQVTM and CDR2 is ANQGSEA. With 6 bases clipped from V and 6 bases from J, the junction kept 10 bases outside the gene matches. This CDR3 reads CSVIPDRVSEQYF. The DNA for the CDR3 is TGCAGCGTGATACCGGACAGGGTGAGCGAGCAGTACTTC.

The chain employs TRBV9 and TRBJ1-4; maybe TRBD1 (6 bases). This CDR3 region has 15 residues. Trimming took 0 bases from V and 8 from J, leaving 14 bases between them. Germline V lookup: CDR1 SGDLS, CDR2 YYNGEE. The CDR3 here is CASSVAEGGSEKLFF. In DNA, the CDR3 is TGTGCCAGCAGCGTAGCTGAAGGGGGATCAGAAAAACTGTTTTTT.

This chain connects TRBV30 to TRBJ2-7; D uncertain. V was shortened by 0 bases and J by 2 bases, with 8 bases between the two germline ends. CDR1 and CDR2 from the germline V gene are GTSNPN and SVGIG (reference sequence). The CDR3 is 13 residues long. CDR3 bases: TGTGCCTGGAGTGTACAACATACCTACGAGCAGTACTTC. It specifies CAWSVQHTYEQYF. Full variable domain (missing parts from reference TRBV30 and TRBJ2-7): SQTIHQWPATLVQPVGSPLSLECTVEGTSNPNLYWYRQAAGRGLQLLFYSVGIGQISSEVPQNLSASRPQDRQFILSSKKLLLSDSGFYLCAWSVQHTYEQYFGPGTRLTVT.

V usage is TRBV6-1 and J usage is TRBJ2-5; D is perhaps TRBD1 (6 bases). The DNA matches TRBJ2-7 better at its end, which makes the J call doubtful. CDR1 is MNHNS and CDR2 is SASEGT in the germline V gene. This CDR3 contains 13 residues. Written as DNA, the CDR3 is TGTGCGAGTGGTAGGGTGGTAGGGGGCGAGCAGTACTTC. Protein product: CASGRVVGGEQYF.

The chain couples TRBV9 to TRBJ2-5, with 9 nucleotides matching TRBD1. With 4 bases clipped from V and 5 bases from J, the junction kept 15 bases outside the gene matches. The CDR3 extends over 17 amino acids. Germline assignment: CDR1 SGDLS and CDR2 YYNGEE. This CDR3 reads CASSPEGGTGWRETQYF. The CDR3 DNA is TGTGCCAGCAGCCCAGAGGGGGGGACAGGGTGGAGGGAGACCCAGTACTTC.

This clone appeared a few times. The gene calls are TRBV28 and TRBJ1-2; D is unresolved. The V and J ends lost 2 bases and 9 bases respectively, with 16 bases between them. In germline, CDR1 is MDHEN, CDR2 SYDVKM. This CDR3 is 14 amino acids long. The CDR3 region is CASSLGPVSASYTF. The CDR3 bases are TGTGCCAGCAGTTTAGGGCCAGTTTCTGCTAGCTACACCTTC.

The chain employs TRBV28 and TRBJ1-1; no firm D call. Germline assignment: CDR1 MDHEN and CDR2 SYDVKM. The CDR3 is 13 amino acids. The ends were cut back, 5 bases at V and 1 base at J, with 8 bases in the middle. Here the CDR3 reads CASSPGSNTEAFF. The CDR3 DNA sequence: TGTGCCAGCAGTCCAGGATCGAACACTGAAGCTTTCTTT.

This clone showed up just a few times. The chain recombines TRBV6-6 with TRBJ1-3, with 9 bases that match TRBD1. The trim removed 5 bases at V and 0 bases at J, leaving 5 bases unmatched. The length of the CDR3 is 16 residues. The germline CDR1 and CDR2 sequences are MNHNY and SVGAGI (reference sequence). In DNA form, the CDR3 reads TGTGCCAGCAGTCTCCTACAGGGGGCCTCTGGAAACACCATATATTTT. Its translation: CASSLLQGASGNTIYF.

The chain is built from TRBV29-1 and TRBJ1-1, with D hard to call. CDR1 and CDR2 from the germline V gene are SQVTM and ANQGSEA. This CDR3 is built from 12 residues. Trimming took off 7 bases at V and 6 bases at J, with 15 bases between the two ends. CDR3 in DNA: TGCAGCGCCCGACCCATGGAGTCTGAAGCTTTCTTT. Protein product: CSARPMESEAFF.

The rearrangement uses TRBV2 and TRBJ1-5, with 9 bases that match TRBD1. CDR3 length: 13 amino acids. With 6 bases clipped from V and 4 bases from J, the junction kept 1 base outside the gene matches. Germline V gene sequence: CDR1 SNHLY, CDR2 FYNNEI. The CDR3 loop is CASRDRGNQPQHF. The CDR3 nucleotides are TGTGCCAGCAGGGACAGGGGTAATCAGCCCCAGCATTTT.

The chain recombines TRBV5-1 with TRBJ2-1; D might be TRBD2 (5 bases). Germline lookup yields CDR1 SGHRS and CDR2 YFSETQ. The ends were cut back, 2 bases at V and 3 bases at J, with 12 bases in the middle. This CDR3 region has 15 residues. The CDR3 here is CASSFPGLNYNEQFF. The CDR3 DNA sequence: TGCGCCAGCAGCTTTCCGGGATTAAACTACAATGAGCAGTTCTTC. Using reference TRBV5-1 and TRBJ2-1 for the parts outside the CDR3, the full variable domain is KAGVTQTPRYLIKTRGQQVTLSCSPISGHRSVSWYQQTPGQGLQFLFEYFSETQRNKGNFPGRFSGRQFSNSRSEMNVSTLELGDSALYLCASSFPGLNYNEQFFGPGTRLTVL.

This clone was seen a handful of times. The chain combines TRBV5-1 with TRBJ1-2; D may be TRBD1 (6 bases). The length of the CDR3 is 14 residues. Trimming left V 2 bases short and J 2 bases short, with 10 bases between. Per the germline V gene, CDR1 is SGHRS and CDR2 is YFSETQ. CDR3 amino acids: CASSLGQGNYGYTF. The CDR3 DNA follows: TGCGCCAGCAGCTTAGGTCAGGGGAACTATGGCTACACCTTC. The whole variable domain, remainder taken from reference TRBV5-1 and TRBJ1-2, is KAGVTQTPRYLIKTRGQQVTLSCSPISGHRSVSWYQQTPGQGLQFLFEYFSETQRNKGNFPGRFSGRQFSNSRSEMNVSTLELGDSALYLCASSLGQGNYGYTFGSGTRLTVV.

V usage is TRBV30 and J usage is TRBJ2-3, with D perhaps TRBD1 (6 bases). The CDR3 contains 14 residues. Trimming took off 5 bases at V and 1 base at J, with 13 bases between the two ends. CDR1 and CDR2 (germline): GTSNPN, SVGIG (reference sequence). CDR3 residues: CAWSIGQRTDTQYF. The CDR3 DNA follows: TGTGCCTGGTCGATCGGACAGCGCACAGATACGCAGTATTTT.

This clone appeared once. The junction and the germline gene differ at one end; a read error may be behind it. This chain's CDR3 is CASSYSGRDNSPLNF. Here the CDR3 DNA reads TGTGCCAGCAGTTACTCTGGGCGGGATAATTCACCCCTCAACTTT. The chain couples TRBV6-6 to TRBJ1-6; D not certain. Germline assignment: CDR1 MNHNY and CDR2 SVGAGI (reference sequence). This CDR3 has 15 amino acids.